This TCR beta chain is from a study of T-cell memory formation after mild COVID-19. About this clonotype: The antigen remains unidentified.

MiXCR, applied by TCRdb to the 5' RACE reads, yields one record per CDR3 protein. This sample has under 150,000 distinct CDR3 sequences, with 20% to 25% found just once. Study findings and constraints: Certain responding clones were present in pre-infection memory, suggesting participation of cross-reactive memory. CD4+ contracting clones were found mainly in CM and EM, and CD8+ ones in EMRA.

Germline V gene sequence: CDR1 MNHEY, CDR2 SVGAGI. CDR3 length equals 15 residues. With 11 bases clipped from V and 9 bases from J, the junction kept 17 bases outside the gene matches. This clonotype was obtained from a man between 18 and 29 years old who had mild COVID-19 (a few samples of this study predate the infection). Cell type and time point are not known. Sample: PBMCs or a T cell subset sorted from them (not recorded which). The chain links TRBV6-5 to TRBJ2-2, with 8 bases fitting TRBD2. DNA of the CDR3: TGTGCCGCCGCCCAGACTATCGGGGGGGCCCGGGAGCTGTTTTTT. This gives the protein CAAAQTIGGARELFF.